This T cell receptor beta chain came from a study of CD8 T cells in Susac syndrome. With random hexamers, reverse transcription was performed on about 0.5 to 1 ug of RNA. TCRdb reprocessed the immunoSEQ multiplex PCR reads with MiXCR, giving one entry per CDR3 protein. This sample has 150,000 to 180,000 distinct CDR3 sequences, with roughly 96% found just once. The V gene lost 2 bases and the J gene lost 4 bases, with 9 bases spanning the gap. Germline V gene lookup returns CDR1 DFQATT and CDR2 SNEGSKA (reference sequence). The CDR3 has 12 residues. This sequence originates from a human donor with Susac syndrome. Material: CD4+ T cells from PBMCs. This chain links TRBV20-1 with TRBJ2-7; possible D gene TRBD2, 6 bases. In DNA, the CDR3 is TGCAGTGCTAGAACCGGGGGTTACGAGCAGTACTTC. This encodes CSARTGGYEQYF.